This TCR beta chain was obtained from a study of sequential checkpoint blockade in melanoma. On the study more broadly: Randomization was 1:1 between first-line nivolumab→ipilimumab and ipilimumab→nivolumab. After both sequences, patients received maintenance nivolumab.

This CDR3 is 19 amino acids long. Germline trimming cut 1 base from V and 8 bases from J; bases unmatched to any gene: 20. The germline gives CDR1 SGHAT, CDR2 FQNNGV. Treatment here: randomized to nivolumab then ipilimumab (arm A) or the reverse (arm B). DNA-damaging chemotherapy had not been given to any patient beforehand. Live CD3+CD8+ CD19− CD56− cells were sorted from PBMCs. Repertoires were generated with immunoSEQ multiplex PCR, while TCRdb's copy carries only in-frame clones and drops some. Of over 10,000 clones listed, under 80% are singletons. This sequence originates from a human donor with melanoma. The chain employs TRBV11-2 and TRBJ2-1; 7 bases are shared with TRBD2. The sample was CD8+ T cells sorted from blood (inferred from file names), taken from a patient given nivolumab and ipilimumab in sequence. The DNA of the CDR3 is TGTGCCAGCAGCTTAGCGTTAACCCTCGGTCTAGCGGCCCCAGATGAGCAGTTCTTC. It encodes CASSLALTLGLAAPDEQFF.